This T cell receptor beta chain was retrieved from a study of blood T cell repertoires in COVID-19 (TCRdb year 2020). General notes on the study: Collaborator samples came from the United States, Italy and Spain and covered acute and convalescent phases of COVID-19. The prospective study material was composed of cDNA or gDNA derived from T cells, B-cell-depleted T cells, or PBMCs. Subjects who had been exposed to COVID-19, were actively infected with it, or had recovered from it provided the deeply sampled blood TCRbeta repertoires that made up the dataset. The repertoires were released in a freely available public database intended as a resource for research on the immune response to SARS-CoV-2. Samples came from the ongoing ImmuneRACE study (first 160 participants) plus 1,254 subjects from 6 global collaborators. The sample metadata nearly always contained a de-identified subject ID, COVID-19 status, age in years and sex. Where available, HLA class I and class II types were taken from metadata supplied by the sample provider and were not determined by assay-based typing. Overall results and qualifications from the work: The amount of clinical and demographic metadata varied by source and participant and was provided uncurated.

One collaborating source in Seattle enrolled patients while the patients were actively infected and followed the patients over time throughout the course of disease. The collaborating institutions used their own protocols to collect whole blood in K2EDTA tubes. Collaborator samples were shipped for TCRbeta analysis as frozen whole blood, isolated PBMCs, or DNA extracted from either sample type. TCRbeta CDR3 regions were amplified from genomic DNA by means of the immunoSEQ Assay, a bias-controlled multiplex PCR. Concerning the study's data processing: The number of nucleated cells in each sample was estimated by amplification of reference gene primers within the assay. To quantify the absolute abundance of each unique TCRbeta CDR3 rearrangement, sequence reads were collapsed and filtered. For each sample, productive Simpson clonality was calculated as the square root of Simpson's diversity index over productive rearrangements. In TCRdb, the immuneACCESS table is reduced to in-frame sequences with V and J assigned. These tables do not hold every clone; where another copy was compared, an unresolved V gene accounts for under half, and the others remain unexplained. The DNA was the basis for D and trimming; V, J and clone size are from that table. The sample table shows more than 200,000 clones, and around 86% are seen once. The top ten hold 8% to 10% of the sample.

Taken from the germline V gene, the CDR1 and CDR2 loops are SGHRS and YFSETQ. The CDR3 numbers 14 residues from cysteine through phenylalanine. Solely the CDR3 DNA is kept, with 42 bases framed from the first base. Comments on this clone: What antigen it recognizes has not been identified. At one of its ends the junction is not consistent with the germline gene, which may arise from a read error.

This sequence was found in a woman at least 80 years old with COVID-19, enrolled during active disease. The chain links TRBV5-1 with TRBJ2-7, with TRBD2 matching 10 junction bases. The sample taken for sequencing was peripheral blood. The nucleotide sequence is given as TGCGCCCGCAGCGGGGGGGGCGGGGCCCACGAGCAGTACTTC. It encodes CARSGGGGAHEQYF.